Shown below are 32 T cell receptor beta chains from a single sample sequenced in a study of blood T cell repertoires in COVID-19. Assay: immunoSEQ multiplex PCR; the TCRdb copy retains only in-frame clones and omits some. This table holds a few hundred thousand clones, 70% to 90% found once. The sequenced sample consisted of peripheral blood. The source is a woman aged 45-65 years with active or convalescent COVID-19.

V and J are TRBV28 and TRBJ1-3, with a tentative D call TRBD1 (6 bases). The CDR3 has 15 amino acids. Germline V gene data show CDR1 as MDHEN and CDR2 as SYDVKM. V was trimmed by 3 bases and J by 0 bases, leaving 9 bases between them. This chain's CDR3 is CASSFRGGSGNTIYF. CDR3 in DNA: TGTGCCAGCAGTTTTCGAGGGGGCTCTGGAAACACCATATATTTT.

The genes are TRBV27 and TRBJ2-7, with 7 bases lining up with TRBD1. Unmatched junction bases numbered 10, after V lost 7 bases and J lost 7 bases. CDR1 and CDR2 from the germline V gene are MNHEY and SMNVEV (reference sequence). The CDR3 length is 13 residues. For the CDR3, the DNA is TGTGCCAGCATCAACAGGGACAGCCGGGAGCAGTACTTC. Amino acids: CASINRDSREQYF.

As concerns this clone: An end of the junction differs from the germline gene, which may be a read error. V is TRBV19 and J is TRBJ2-1; a possible D gene is TRBD2 (6 bases). CDR3 length equals 16 residues. CDR1 and CDR2 (germline): LNHDA, SQIVND (reference sequence). Here the CDR3 reads CASSKRRGDSHNEQFF. The CDR3 DNA reads as TGTGCCAGTAGTAAACGCCGCGGGGACTCCCACAATGAGCAGTTCTTC. The variable domain in full, with the rest retrieved from reference TRBV19 and TRBJ2-1, is DGGITQSPKYLFRKEGQNVTLSCEQNLNHDAMYWYRQDPGQGLRLIYYSQIVNDFQKGDIAEGYSVSREKKESFPLTVTSAQKNPTAFYLCASSKRRGDSHNEQFFGPGTRLTVL.

This clone was detected only once. V is TRBV5-5 and J is TRBJ1-4; 8 nucleotides align to TRBD1. This CDR3 has 14 amino acids. V lost 0 bases to trimming and J lost 5 bases; unmatched junction nucleotides: 0. The germline CDR1 and CDR2 sequences are SGHKS and YYEKEE (reference sequence). The CDR3 DNA sequence: TGTGCCAGCAGCTTGGGGACAGGGAATGAAAAACTGTTTTTT. Its translation: CASSLGTGNEKLFF.

V gene TRBV2 combines with J gene TRBJ1-4, with TRBD1 matching over 7 bases. Per the germline V gene, CDR1 is SNHLY and CDR2 is FYNNEI. V was clipped by 9 bases and J by 8 bases; unmatched bases: 9. The CDR3 has 13 amino acids. The CDR3 bases are TGTGCCAGTAGGGACAGAGGGGGCGAAAAACTGTTTTTT. Protein product: CASRDRGGEKLFF.

The chain has TRBV7-6 and TRBJ2-7; the D gene is possibly TRBD2 (6 bases). The CDR3 length is 16 residues. Trimming took 1 base from V and 0 from J, leaving 13 bases between them. From germline, CDR1 is SGHVS and CDR2 FNYEAQ. CDR3 protein: CASSLVGEARSYEQYF. DNA for the CDR3: TGTGCCAGCAGCTTAGTTGGGGAGGCCCGCTCCTACGAGCAGTACTTC.

CDR3 sequence: CASRRHHANTGELFF. The CDR3 DNA follows: TGTGCCAGCAGGCGACACCACGCGAACACCGGGGAGCTGTTTTTT. V usage is TRBV6-5 and J usage is TRBJ2-2; D is ambiguous. The CDR3 is 15 amino acids. Germline V lookup: CDR1 MNHEY, CDR2 SVGAGI. Between the trimmed V and J ends, which lost 6 bases and 0 bases, there was a span of 11 bases.

The gene calls are TRBV4-2 and TRBJ2-3; 7 bases match TRBD2. V shed 0 bases, J shed 3 bases, and the junction held 15 bases outside the gene matches. Germline V gene sequence: CDR1 LGHNA, CDR2 YNFKEQ. The CDR3 has 19 residues. CDR3: CASSQDPASGRTGTDTQYF. The CDR3 DNA sequence: TGTGCCAGCAGCCAAGATCCGGCTAGCGGACGTACAGGAACAGATACGCAGTATTTT.

The rearrangement links TRBV21-1 to TRBJ2-7; the table's TRBD2 call for D was not verified on the DNA. TRBV21-1 is flagged as a pseudogene. The CDR3 length is 12 residues. This chain's CDR3 is CASSKGGYEQYF. DNA for the CDR3: TGTGCCAGCAGCAAAGGAGGCTACGAGCAGTACTTC.

The rearrangement joins TRBV7-8 to TRBJ2-5; 8 bases fit TRBD1. J gave up 2 bases and V 4 bases, and 9 bases lay outside the gene matches. The CDR3 has 16 residues. In germline, CDR1 is SGHVS, CDR2 FQNEAQ. The CDR3 protein is CASSSLAGQGQETQYF. CDR3 sequence (DNA): TGTGCCAGCAGCTCCCTAGCCGGACAGGGACAAGAGACCCAGTACTTC.

The J gene is TRBJ1-4, the V gene TRBV19; 7 bases agree with TRBD1. The germline gives CDR1 LNHDA, CDR2 SQIVND (reference sequence). The CDR3 loop spans 16 amino acids. The V segment lost 7 bases and the J segment 0 bases; nucleotides outside the gene matches: 8. The chain's CDR3 is CASKDRRGATNEKLFF. The CDR3 region has the DNA TGTGCCAGTAAGGACAGGAGAGGGGCAACTAATGAAAAACTGTTTTTT.

The chain carries TRBV5-8 and TRBJ2-7, with D tentatively TRBD1 (6 bases). The CDR3 has 15 amino acids. The V end was cut by 5 bases, the J end by 7 bases, with 22 bases between. CDR1 SGHTS and CDR2 YDEGEE come from the germline V gene. The CDR3 loop is CASRRPQNIRGEQYF. As DNA, the CDR3 is TGTGCCAGCAGGCGACCCCAGAATATCAGGGGAGAGCAGTACTTC.

The chain employs TRBV15 and TRBJ2-5, with a possible D match to TRBD2 (5 bases). Germline V lookup: CDR1 LNHNV, CDR2 YYDKDF (reference sequence). V lost 4 bases, J lost 4 bases, and 19 bases lay in between. The CDR3 consists of 16 residues. CDR3 amino acids: CATSTFRGQIGETQYF. CDR3 nucleotides: TGTGCCACCAGCACCTTCCGAGGGCAGATTGGAGAGACCCAGTACTTC. The whole variable domain, filled in from reference TRBV15 and TRBJ2-5, reads DAMVIQNPRYQVTQFGKPVTLSCSQTLNHNVMYWYQQKSSQAPKLLFHYYDKDFNNEADTPDNFQSRRPNTSFCFLDIRSPGLGDTAMYLCATSTFRGQIGETQYFGPGTRLLVL.

The genes are TRBV15 and TRBJ1-1; D gene uncertain. Germline-derived CDR1 and CDR2 are LNHNV and YYDKDF (reference sequence). V dropped 1 base and J dropped 0 bases, with 9 bases sitting between them. There are 15 residues in the CDR3. The CDR3 region has the DNA TGTGCCACCAGCAGAGGATACAGCATGAACACTGAAGCTTTCTTT. Its protein product is CATSRGYSMNTEAFF.

The CDR3 DNA reads as TGTGCCTGGAGCCCGGGACAGCTCCTAGAGACCCAGTACTTC. Translating it yields CAWSPGQLLETQYF. The chain couples TRBV30 to TRBJ2-5; TRBD1 agrees at 7 bases. V gave up 3 bases and J gave up 4 bases; unmatched junction bases: 8. The CDR3 spans 14 residues. The germline gives CDR1 GTSNPN, CDR2 SVGIG (reference sequence).

This clone was seen once. The V gene is TRBV24-1, the J gene TRBJ2-7, with 11 bases that match TRBD2. The CDR3 totals 16 residues. The V gene's germline CDR1 is KGHDR and CDR2 SFDVKD. The junction had 6 bases not matched to a gene; V was cut back by 5 bases and J by 1 base. The CDR3 reads CATSGSSGRSSYEQYF. DNA for the CDR3: TGTGCCACCAGTGGATCTAGCGGGAGGTCATCCTACGAGCAGTACTTC.

The V and J genes are TRBV6-5 and TRBJ2-5; D might be TRBD1 (5 bases). V lost 7 bases, J lost 4 bases, and 16 bases lay in between. This CDR3 comprises 14 residues. Germline V gene data show CDR1 as MNHEY and CDR2 as SVGAGI. CDR3 sequence (DNA): TGTGCCAGCACTTGGACCCCTAGGGGAGAGACCCAGTACTTC. Amino acids: CASTWTPRGETQYF.

V gene TRBV13 combines with J gene TRBJ2-5; D perhaps matches TRBD1 (6 bases). V lost 4 bases and J lost 2, with 14 bases in between. This CDR3 has 15 residues. Germline V gene sequence: CDR1 PRHDT, CDR2 FYEKMQ (reference sequence). In DNA, the CDR3 is TGTGCCAGCAGCTCCCGTGGGGGCCCGCAAGAGACCCAGTACTTC. Its translation: CASSSRGGPQETQYF.

This clone was counted at least ten times. The genes are TRBV5-1 and TRBJ1-2; the D is unclear. This CDR3 is built from 14 residues. CDR1 and CDR2 from the germline V gene are SGHRS and YFSETQ. Trimming took off 5 bases at V and 0 bases at J, with 11 bases between the two ends. The CDR3, as DNA: TGCGCCAGCAGAGTATCAGAAGCTAACTATGGCTACACCTTC. This codes for CASRVSEANYGYTF.

DNA for the CDR3: TGTGCCAGCAGCTTAGGAGGACTAGCGAAAACCCAGCAGTTCTTC. Encoded protein: CASSLGGLAKTQQFF. This chain connects TRBV11-3 to TRBJ2-1, with TRBD2 matching over 9 bases. The CDR3 contains 15 residues. The germline V gene encodes CDR1 SGHNT and CDR2 YENEEA. J was trimmed by 11 bases and V by 1 base; bases with no gene match: 9. Together with reference TRBV11-3 and TRBJ2-1, the CDR3 gives the full variable domain: EAGVVQSPRYKIIEKKQPVAFWCNPISGHNTLYWYLQNLGQGPELLIRYENEEAVDDSQLPKDRFSAERLKGVDSTLKIQPAELGDSAVYLCASSLGGLAKTQQFFGPGTRLTVL.

This clone showed up just once. The chain carries TRBV9 and TRBJ2-3; D perhaps matches TRBD2 (5 bases). CDR3 length equals 14 residues. Germline CDR1 reads SGDLS; CDR2 reads YYNGEE. V lost 3 bases, J lost 6 bases, and 14 bases lay in between. The CDR3 coding sequence is TGTGCCAGCAGCGCCAGGCTGGGCGGGGATACGCAGTATTTT. It encodes CASSARLGGDTQYF.

The chain combines TRBV2 with TRBJ2-7, with 14 bases that match TRBD2. The CDR3 is 16 amino acids. Germline CDR1 SNHLY, CDR2 FYNNEI. V was clipped by 6 bases and J by 6 bases; unmatched bases: 10. The CDR3 protein is CASSRGLAGVRGEQYF. The CDR3, as DNA: TGTGCCAGCAGCCGGGGACTAGCGGGAGTCCGAGGCGAGCAGTACTTC. The variable domain in full, completed from reference TRBV2 and TRBJ2-7, reads EPEVTQTPSHQVTQMGQEVILRCVPISNHLYFYWYRQILGQKVEFLVSFYNNEISEKSEIFDDQFSVERPDGSNFTLKIRSTKLEDSAMYFCASSRGLAGVRGEQYFGPGTRLTVT.

The chain is built from TRBV19 and TRBJ2-7; TRBD1 might be the D (6 bases). V dropped 5 bases and J dropped 1 base, with 12 bases sitting between them. The length of the CDR3 is 14 residues. The V gene's germline CDR1 is LNHDA and CDR2 SQIVND (reference sequence). The CDR3 protein is CASSVEQGSYEQYF. Here the CDR3 DNA reads TGTGCCAGTAGTGTCGAACAGGGATCCTACGAGCAGTACTTC.

This clone came up once. The chain joins TRBV27 to TRBJ2-7, with a tentative D call TRBD2 (5 bases). Germline CDR1 reads MNHEY; CDR2 reads SMNVEV (reference sequence). V was shortened by 6 bases and J by 2 bases, with 17 bases between the two germline ends. This CDR3 comprises 15 residues. The CDR3 is CASRPSGGLTYEQYF. The CDR3 region has the DNA TGTGCCAGCAGGCCATCTGGCGGACTCACCTACGAGCAGTACTTC.

J is TRBJ2-5 and V is TRBV5-8, with a weak D call TRBD1 (6 bases). CDR1 is SGHTS and CDR2 is YDEGEE in the germline V gene. The CDR3 is 15 amino acids. V lost 1 base and J 4 bases, leaving 14 bases between the germline ends. The CDR3 protein is CASSLHRVSGETQYF. The CDR3 DNA is TGTGCCAGCAGCTTGCACAGGGTCAGTGGAGAGACCCAGTACTTC.

The J gene is TRBJ1-1, the V gene TRBV9; D may be TRBD1 (6 bases). Germline CDR1 and CDR2: SGDLS and YYNGEE. V was cut by 2 bases and J by 1 base, with 12 bases left in between. The CDR3 loop spans 15 amino acids. CDR3 residues: CASSVGHRENTEAFF. The CDR3 DNA reads as TGTGCCAGCAGCGTGGGACATCGAGAGAACACTGAAGCTTTCTTT.

V usage is TRBV18 and J usage is TRBJ2-7; 9 nucleotides agree with TRBD1. This CDR3 has 15 amino acids. V lost 2 bases and J lost 7; bases outside the gene matches: 9. CDR1 and CDR2 from the germline V gene are KGHSH and LQKENI. The CDR3 coding sequence is TGTGCCAGCTCACCAATCACAGGGGGCGAGGGGGAGCAGTACTTC. Amino acid sequence: CASSPITGGEGEQYF.

This clone has a count of ten or more. The genes are TRBV30 and TRBJ1-2; 9 positions agree with TRBD1. The trim removed 5 bases at V and 6 bases at J, leaving 7 bases unmatched. Germline-derived CDR1 and CDR2 are GTSNPN and SVGIG (reference sequence). CDR3 length: 13 amino acids. This CDR3 reads CAWVTGTGHGYTF. DNA for the CDR3: TGTGCCTGGGTCACCGGGACAGGGCATGGCTACACCTTC.

The rearrangement links TRBV5-1 to TRBJ2-2; D is possibly TRBD1 (6 bases). Germline-derived CDR1 and CDR2 are SGHRS and YFSETQ. V lost 4 bases, J lost 4 bases, and 20 bases lay in between. The CDR3 length is 17 residues. DNA for the CDR3: TGCGCCAGCAGCCCCGCCCCAGGGGTAGACGGCACCGGGGAGCTGTTTTTT. It codes for CASSPAPGVDGTGELFF.

This CDR3 reads CASTESPGAEAFF. For the CDR3, the DNA is TGTGCCAGTACTGAAAGTCCGGGGGCTGAAGCTTTCTTT. The J gene is TRBJ1-1, the V gene TRBV19, with a tentative D call TRBD1 (5 bases). Trimming removed 7 bases at V and 6 bases at J, with 15 bases between. CDR3 length: 13 amino acids. Germline loops: CDR1 LNHDA, CDR2 SQIVND (reference sequence).

The V and J genes are TRBV19 and TRBJ2-1, with TRBD2 identical over 9 bases. CDR1 LNHDA and CDR2 SQIVND come from the germline V gene (reference sequence). Losses at the gene ends were 0 bases for V and 7 bases for J; bases not matched to a gene: 4. This CDR3 has 15 amino acids. CDR3 region: CASSIDHTSGNEQFF. The CDR3 DNA reads as TGTGCCAGTAGTATAGATCATACTAGCGGGAATGAGCAGTTCTTC.

The chain joins TRBV5-1 to TRBJ2-2; the match to TRBD2 covers 10 bases. CDR1 SGHRS and CDR2 YFSETQ come from the germline V gene. Trimming took 3 bases from V and 2 from J; bases not matched to a gene: 10. The CDR3 runs to 18 residues. This CDR3 is CASSSRWTSGFNTGELFF. The CDR3 DNA follows: TGCGCCAGCAGCTCGAGGTGGACTAGCGGATTCAACACCGGGGAGCTGTTTTTT. Together with reference TRBV5-1 and TRBJ2-2, the CDR3 gives the full variable domain: KAGVTQTPRYLIKTRGQQVTLSCSPISGHRSVSWYQQTPGQGLQFLFEYFSETQRNKGNFPGRFSGRQFSNSRSEMNVSTLELGDSALYLCASSSRWTSGFNTGELFFGEGSRLTVL.